This T cell receptor beta chain was recovered during a study of Ad26.COV2.S vaccination and SARS-CoV-2 variants. Across the study: Participant was drawn from the COV1001 Ad26.COV2.S trial arm. Administration of Ad26.COV2.S was intramuscular, either once or twice 56 days apart.

The study, taken as a whole, reports: Spike-specific TCR breadth in vaccine recipients exceeded that seen in placebo recipients.

A remark on this clone: What it binds is unknown.

Treatment meaning: 15 to 20 received Ad26.COV2.S at low or high dose, single or two shots; several received placebo; per-sample allocation not given. Sampling was performed 63 days after the first vaccine or placebo injection. Aged 18-55 years, donor was enrolled in Boston around 2020. V was pared by 3 bases and J by 8 bases, with 19 bases between. The CDR3 is made up of 15 amino acids. In germline, CDR1 is SEHNR, CDR2 FQNEAQ (reference sequence). The table came from immunoSEQ multiplex PCR; TCRdb's copy has only in-frame clones and leaves some out. The table lists 300,000 to 500,000 clones, 88% of them singletons.

The chain links TRBV7-9 to TRBJ1-2; a possible D gene is TRBD1 (5 bases). Material: peripheral blood, obtained in a trial of Ad26.COV2.S vaccine versus placebo. The TCR sequence derives from a person aged 18-65 years who received the Ad26.COV2.S COVID-19 vaccine or a placebo. CDR3 in amino acids: CASSLNGAQQGGYTF. The CDR3 DNA is TGTGCCAGCAGCTTGAACGGGGCCCAGCAAGGGGGCTACACCTTC.